In this sample, the clone carrying this T cell receptor (beta chain) turned up a few times. Participants had their cohort set by participant-reported clinical history. The record originates from a study of blood T cell repertoires in COVID-19. Sequenced by immunoSEQ multiplex PCR; TCRdb stores in-frame clones only, minus some. Here the sample spans about 160,000 clones, roughly 90% being singletons. Germline CDR1 LGHDT, CDR2 YNNKEL (reference sequence). The V and J ends lost 7 bases and 6 bases, in that order; junction bases with no gene match: 4. CDR3 size: 13 residues. The rearrangement links TRBV3-1 (or the pseudogene TRBV3-2) to TRBJ2-3, with 10 bases identical to TRBD2. Sequencing was done on a sample of PBMCs or T cells enriched from blood (not recorded which). The receptor's source is a woman aged 50 to 60 who had recovered from COVID-19. This chain's CDR3 is CASTAGGRDTQYF. The CDR3 DNA reads TGTGCCAGCACAGCGGGGGGGCGGGATACGCAGTATTTT.